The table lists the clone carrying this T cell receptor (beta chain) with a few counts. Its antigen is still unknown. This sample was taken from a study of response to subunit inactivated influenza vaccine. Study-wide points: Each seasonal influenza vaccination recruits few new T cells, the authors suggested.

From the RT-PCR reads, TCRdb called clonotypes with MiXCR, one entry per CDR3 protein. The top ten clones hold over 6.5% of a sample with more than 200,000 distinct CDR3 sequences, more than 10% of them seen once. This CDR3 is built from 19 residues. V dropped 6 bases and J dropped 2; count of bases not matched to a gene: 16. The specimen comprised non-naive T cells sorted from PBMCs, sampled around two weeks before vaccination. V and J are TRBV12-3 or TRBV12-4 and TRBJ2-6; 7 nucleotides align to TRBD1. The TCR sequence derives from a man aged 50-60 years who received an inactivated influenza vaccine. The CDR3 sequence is CASSPAGRTGFTGANVLTF. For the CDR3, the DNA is TGTGCCAGCAGCCCGGCCGGACGGACAGGATTTACTGGGGCCAACGTCCTGACTTTC.